This entry features one TCR beta chain sequence. PCR employed 60 Vbeta and 13 Jbeta primers. Clones were sequenced by immunoSEQ multiplex PCR, and TCRdb holds only the in-frame ones, with some missing. Of around 200,000 clones listed, approximately 86% were seen once; the top ten hold around 0.3%. The data are from a study of cytomegalovirus exposure and HLA in healthy donors. The ends were cut back, 7 bases at V and 0 bases at J, with 12 bases in the middle. The length of the CDR3 is 15 residues. Germline V gene sequence: CDR1 LNHDA, CDR2 SQIVND (reference sequence). This receptor was taken from a woman aged 25 to 39 in good health and CMV-seronegative. What was sequenced was PBMCs. The V and J genes are TRBV19 and TRBJ1-4, with unresolved D. The CDR3 spells CASMGPGATNEKLFF. CDR3 DNA: TGTGCCAGTATGGGCCCAGGCGCAACTAATGAAAAACTGTTTTTT.